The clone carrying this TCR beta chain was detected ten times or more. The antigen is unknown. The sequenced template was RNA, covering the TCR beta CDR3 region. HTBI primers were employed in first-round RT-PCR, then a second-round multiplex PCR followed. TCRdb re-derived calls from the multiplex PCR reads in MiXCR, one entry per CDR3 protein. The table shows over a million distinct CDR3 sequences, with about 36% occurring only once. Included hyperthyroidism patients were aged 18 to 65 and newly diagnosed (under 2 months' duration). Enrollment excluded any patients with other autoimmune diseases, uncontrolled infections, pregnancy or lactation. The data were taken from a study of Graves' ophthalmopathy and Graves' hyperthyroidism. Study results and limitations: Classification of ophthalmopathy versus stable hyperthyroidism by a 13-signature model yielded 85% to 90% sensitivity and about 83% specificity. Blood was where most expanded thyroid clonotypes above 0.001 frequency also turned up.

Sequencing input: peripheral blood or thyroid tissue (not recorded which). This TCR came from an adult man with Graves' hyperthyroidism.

Here the CDR3 reads CASSGIGGTSYEQYF. In DNA form, the CDR3 reads TGTGCCAGCAGTGGGATAGGGGGCACTTCCTACGAGCAGTACTTC. The gene calls are TRBV2 and TRBJ2-7, with TRBD1 identical over 7 bases. The germline V gene encodes CDR1 SNHLY and CDR2 FYNNEI. V lost 4 bases to trimming and J lost 1 base; unmatched junction nucleotides: 7. The CDR3 runs to 15 residues.